This TCR beta chain was documented in a study of blood T cells in healthy people across ages. Comments on this clonotype: Antigen specificity is unknown.

With a J-beta primer mix and a sample-barcoded 5' primer, a second PCR ran roughly 7 to 11 cycles. Each sample yielded at least 2.5 million CDR3-containing paired-end reads. From the 5' RACE reads, TCRdb called clonotypes with MiXCR, one entry per CDR3 protein. The sample lists approximately 780,000 distinct CDR3 sequences; around 25% were seen once. Study-wide results and caveats: The fall in TCR beta diversity per million T cells was roughly linear with age. Donor CMV status was unknown, possibly confounding expanded clonotype changes.

The CDR3 contains 12 residues. Trimming removed 0 bases at V and 9 bases at J, with 12 bases between. CDR1 is SQVTM and CDR2 is ANQGSEA in the germline V gene. The sample was also reused in another study, on T cells of mothers and their children.

The source material was blood. The clonotype originates from a boy aged 5-17 years in good health. The chain uses TRBV29-1 and TRBJ2-7; D is uncertain. CDR3 sequence (DNA): TGCAGCGTTGAAGAGGGCCTCCAAGTGCAGTACTTC. It codes for CSVEEGLQVQYF.